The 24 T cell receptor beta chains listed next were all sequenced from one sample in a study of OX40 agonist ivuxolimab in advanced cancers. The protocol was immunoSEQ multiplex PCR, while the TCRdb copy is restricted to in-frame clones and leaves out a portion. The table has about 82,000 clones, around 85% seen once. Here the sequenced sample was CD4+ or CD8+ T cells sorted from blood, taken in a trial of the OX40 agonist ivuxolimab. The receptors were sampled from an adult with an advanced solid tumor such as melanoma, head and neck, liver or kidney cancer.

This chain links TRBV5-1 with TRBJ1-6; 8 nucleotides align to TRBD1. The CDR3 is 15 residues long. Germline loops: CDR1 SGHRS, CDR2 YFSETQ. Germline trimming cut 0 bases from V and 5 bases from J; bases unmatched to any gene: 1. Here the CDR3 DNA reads TGCGCCAGCAGCTTGGGGACAGGGAATAATTCACCCCTCCACTTT. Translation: CASSLGTGNNSPLHF.

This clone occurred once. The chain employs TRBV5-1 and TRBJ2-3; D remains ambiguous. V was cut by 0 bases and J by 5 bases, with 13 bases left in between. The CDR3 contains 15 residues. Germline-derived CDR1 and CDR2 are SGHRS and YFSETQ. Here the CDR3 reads CASSLARGGGDTQYF. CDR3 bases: TGCGCCAGCAGCTTGGCGAGAGGCGGTGGAGATACGCAGTATTTT.

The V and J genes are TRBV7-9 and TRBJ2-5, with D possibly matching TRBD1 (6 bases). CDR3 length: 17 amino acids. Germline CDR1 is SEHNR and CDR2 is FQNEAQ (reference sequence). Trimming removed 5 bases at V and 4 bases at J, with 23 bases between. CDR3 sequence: CASSRIRLGGRTETQYF. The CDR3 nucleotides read TGTGCCAGCAGCCGTATTCGTCTAGGGGGTCGGACAGAGACCCAGTACTTC. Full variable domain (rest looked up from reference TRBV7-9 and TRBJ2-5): DTGVSQNPRHKITKRGQNVTFRCDPISEHNRLYWYRQTLGQGPEFLTYFQNEAQLEKSRLLSDRFSAERPKGSFSTLEIQRTEQGDSAMYLCASSRIRLGGRTETQYFGPGTRLLVL.

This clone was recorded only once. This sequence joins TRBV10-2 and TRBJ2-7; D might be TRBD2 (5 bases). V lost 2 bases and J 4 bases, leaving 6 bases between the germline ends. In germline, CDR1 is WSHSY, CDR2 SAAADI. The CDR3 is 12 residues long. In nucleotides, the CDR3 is TGCGCCAGCAGTGAGGGAGGTTACGAGCAGTACTTC. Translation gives CASSEGGYEQYF.

The CDR3 spells CASGDRLSYNEQFF. The CDR3 bases are TGTGCCAGCGGGGACAGGCTCTCCTACAATGAGCAGTTCTTC. V gene TRBV6-5 combines with J gene TRBJ2-1; 8 bases agree with TRBD1. The trim removed 8 bases at V and 0 bases at J, leaving 3 bases unmatched. Germline V gene data show CDR1 as MNHEY and CDR2 as SVGAGI. This CDR3 contains 14 residues.

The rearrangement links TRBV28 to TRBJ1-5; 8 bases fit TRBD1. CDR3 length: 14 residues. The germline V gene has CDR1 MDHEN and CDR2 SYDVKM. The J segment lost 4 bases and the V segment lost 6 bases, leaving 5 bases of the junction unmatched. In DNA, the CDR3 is TGTGCCAGCAGGAGGACAGGGTTTAATCAGCCCCAGCATTTT. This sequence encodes CASRRTGFNQPQHF. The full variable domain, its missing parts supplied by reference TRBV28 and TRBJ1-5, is DVKVTQSSRYLVKRTGEKVFLECVQDMDHENMFWYRQDPGLGLRLIYFSYDVKMKEKGDIPEGYSVSREKKERFSLILESASTNQTSMYLCASRRTGFNQPQHFGDGTRLSIL.

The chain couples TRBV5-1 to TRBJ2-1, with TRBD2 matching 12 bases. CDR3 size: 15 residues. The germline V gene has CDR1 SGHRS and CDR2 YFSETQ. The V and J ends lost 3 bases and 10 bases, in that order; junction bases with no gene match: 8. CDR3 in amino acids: CASSSRLAGDPEQFF. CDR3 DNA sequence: TGCGCCAGCAGCTCCCGACTAGCGGGGGACCCGGAGCAGTTCTTC.

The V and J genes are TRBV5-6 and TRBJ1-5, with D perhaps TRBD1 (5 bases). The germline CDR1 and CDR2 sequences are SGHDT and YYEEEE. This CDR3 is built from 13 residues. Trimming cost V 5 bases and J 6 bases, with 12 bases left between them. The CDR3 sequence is CASSSFGGQPQHF. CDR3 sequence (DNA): TGTGCCAGCAGTTCCTTCGGGGGTCAGCCCCAGCATTTT.

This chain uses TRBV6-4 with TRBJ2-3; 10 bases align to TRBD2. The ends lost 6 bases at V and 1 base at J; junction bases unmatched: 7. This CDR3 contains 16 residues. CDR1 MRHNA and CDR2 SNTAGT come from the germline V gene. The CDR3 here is CASSAIAGGGTDTQYF. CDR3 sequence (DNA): TGTGCCAGCAGCGCTATAGCGGGGGGAGGCACAGATACGCAGTATTTT.

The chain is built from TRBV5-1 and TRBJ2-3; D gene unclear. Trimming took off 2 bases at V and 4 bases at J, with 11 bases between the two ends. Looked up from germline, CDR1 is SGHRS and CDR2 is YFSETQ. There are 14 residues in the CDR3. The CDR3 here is CASSFSLVPDTQYF. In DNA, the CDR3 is TGCGCCAGCAGCTTTTCGTTAGTGCCAGATACGCAGTATTTT.

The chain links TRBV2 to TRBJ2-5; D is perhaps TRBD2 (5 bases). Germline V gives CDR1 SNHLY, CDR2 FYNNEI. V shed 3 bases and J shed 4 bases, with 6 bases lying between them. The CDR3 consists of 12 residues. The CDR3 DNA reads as TGTGCCAGCAGTGAGGCGGGAGAGACCCAGTACTTC. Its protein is CASSEAGETQYF.

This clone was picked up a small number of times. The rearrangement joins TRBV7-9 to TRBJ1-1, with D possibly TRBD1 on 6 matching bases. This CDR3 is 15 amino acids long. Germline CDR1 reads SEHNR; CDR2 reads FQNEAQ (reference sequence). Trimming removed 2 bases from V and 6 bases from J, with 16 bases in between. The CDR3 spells CASSLMIGTKSEAFF. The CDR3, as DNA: TGTGCCAGCAGCTTAATGATCGGGACAAAATCTGAAGCTTTCTTT.

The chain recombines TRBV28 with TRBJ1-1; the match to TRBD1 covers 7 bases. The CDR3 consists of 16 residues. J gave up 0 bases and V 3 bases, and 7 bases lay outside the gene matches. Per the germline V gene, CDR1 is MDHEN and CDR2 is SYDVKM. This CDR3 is CASSFVRQGVNTEAFF. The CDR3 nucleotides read TGTGCCAGCAGTTTCGTACGTCAGGGGGTGAACACTGAAGCTTTCTTT.

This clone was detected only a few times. The CDR3 loop is CASSPASEASYEQYF. The CDR3 nucleotides read TGCGCCAGCAGCCCTGCTTCGGAGGCCTCCTACGAGCAGTACTTC. The rearrangement links TRBV5-1 to TRBJ2-7, with D perhaps TRBD2 (5 bases). The V and J ends lost 4 bases and 0 bases respectively, with 14 bases between them. CDR1 and CDR2 (germline): SGHRS, YFSETQ. The CDR3 consists of 15 residues.

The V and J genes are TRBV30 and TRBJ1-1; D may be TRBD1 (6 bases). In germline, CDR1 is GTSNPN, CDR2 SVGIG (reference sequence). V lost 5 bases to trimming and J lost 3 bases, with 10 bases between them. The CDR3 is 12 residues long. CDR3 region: CAWGDTHTEAFF. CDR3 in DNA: TGTGCCTGGGGGGACACTCACACTGAAGCTTTCTTT.

CDR3 protein: CAISESGQGARNEQFF. DNA of the CDR3: TGTGCCATCAGTGAGTCGGGACAGGGGGCTCGGAATGAGCAGTTCTTC. This chain joins TRBV10-3 and TRBJ2-1; 12 nucleotides line up with TRBD1. CDR3 size: 16 residues. Germline V lookup: CDR1 ENHRY, CDR2 SYGVKD. V lost 0 bases to trimming and J lost 7 bases; unmatched junction nucleotides: 4.

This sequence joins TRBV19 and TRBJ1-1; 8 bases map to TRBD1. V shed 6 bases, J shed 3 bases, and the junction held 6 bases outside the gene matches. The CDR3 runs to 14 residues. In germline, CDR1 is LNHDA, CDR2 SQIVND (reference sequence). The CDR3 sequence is CASSYRGGDTEAFF. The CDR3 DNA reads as TGTGCCAGTAGCTACAGGGGGGGCGACACTGAAGCTTTCTTT.

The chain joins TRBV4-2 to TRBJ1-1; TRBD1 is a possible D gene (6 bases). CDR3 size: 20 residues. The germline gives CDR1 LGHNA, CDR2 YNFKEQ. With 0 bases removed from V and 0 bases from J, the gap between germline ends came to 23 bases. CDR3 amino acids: CASSQDTKGGIGIMNTEAFF. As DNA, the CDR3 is TGTGCCAGCAGCCAAGATACGAAGGGGGGGATTGGCATTATGAACACTGAAGCTTTCTTT.

In DNA, the CDR3 is TGTGCCAGCAGTGATCTCAGCGTCGCAGATACGCAGTATTTT. This gives the protein CASSDLSVADTQYF. This chain uses TRBV2 with TRBJ2-3; no reliable D call. The germline CDR1 and CDR2 sequences are SNHLY and FYNNEI. V was pared by 3 bases and J by 4 bases, with 11 bases between. The CDR3 length is 14 residues.

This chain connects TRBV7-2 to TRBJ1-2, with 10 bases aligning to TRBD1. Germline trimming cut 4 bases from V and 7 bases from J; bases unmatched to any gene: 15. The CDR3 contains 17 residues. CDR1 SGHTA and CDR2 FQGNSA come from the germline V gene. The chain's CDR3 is CASSSPAGTGVFGGYTF. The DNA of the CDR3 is TGTGCCAGCAGCTCCCCCGCCGGGACAGGGGTGTTTGGTGGCTACACCTTC.

The CDR3 bases are TGTGCCAGCAGCTTGGCCGAGCAGGGAGGGACAGGCTACACCTTC. It specifies CASSLAEQGGTGYTF. The chain employs TRBV5-5 and TRBJ1-2, with D maybe TRBD1 (6 bases). The CDR3 sequence is 15 residues long. Germline CDR1 reads SGHKS; CDR2 reads YYEKEE (reference sequence). V lost 0 bases and J lost 8, with 17 bases in between.

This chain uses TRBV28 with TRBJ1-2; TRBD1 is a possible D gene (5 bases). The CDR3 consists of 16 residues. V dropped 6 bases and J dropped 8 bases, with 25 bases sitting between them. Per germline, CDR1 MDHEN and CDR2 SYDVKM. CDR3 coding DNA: TGTGCCAGCAGCACCACCGGGGGAGGGGTTGTCGAAGGCTACACCTTC. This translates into CASSTTGGGVVEGYTF.

The CDR3 nucleotides read TGTGCCAGCAGTTTACTCAGGGTCGGTAATTCACCCCTCCACTTT. Its translation is CASSLLRVGNSPLHF. The rearrangement links TRBV28 to TRBJ1-6, with a tentative D call TRBD1 (5 bases). Trimming shortened V by 2 bases and J by 6 bases, and 11 bases separated the two germline ends. The CDR3 runs 15 residues. Germline assignment: CDR1 MDHEN and CDR2 SYDVKM.

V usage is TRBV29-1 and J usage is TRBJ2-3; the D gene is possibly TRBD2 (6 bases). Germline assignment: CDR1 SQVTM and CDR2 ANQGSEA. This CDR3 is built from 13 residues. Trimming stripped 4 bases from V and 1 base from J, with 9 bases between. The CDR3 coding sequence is TGCAGCGTTGCCAGGGAGGGCACAGATACGCAGTATTTT. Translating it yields CSVAREGTDTQYF.